These 14 T cell receptor beta chains came from one sample sequenced in a study of T-cell memory formation after mild COVID-19. MiXCR, run by TCRdb on the 5' RACE reads, gives a single entry per CDR3 protein. The sample includes around 300,000 distinct CDR3 sequences, 10% to 15% of them seen just once. Sequencing used PBMCs or a T cell subset sorted from them (not recorded which). These receptors were obtained from a man aged 18 to 29 who had mild COVID-19 (a few samples of this study predate the infection). Cell type and time point are not known.

The rearrangement links TRBV20-1 to TRBJ2-3; D gene ambiguous. Deletions cut 3 bases from V and 1 base from J, with 5 bases between. CDR1 is DFQATT and CDR2 is SNEGSKA in the germline V gene (reference sequence). There are 12 residues in the CDR3. CDR3 sequence reads: CSARAGTDTQYF. CDR3 in DNA: TGCAGTGCTAGGGCCGGCACAGATACGCAGTATTTT.

This clonotype was seen only a few times. V usage is TRBV6-4 and J usage is TRBJ2-1; possibly TRBD2 for D (5 bases). V was trimmed by 2 bases and J by 5 bases, leaving 10 bases between them. The CDR3 runs to 14 residues. Looked up from germline, CDR1 is MRHNA and CDR2 is SNTAGT. This chain's CDR3 is CASSDLGLDNEQFF. CDR3 sequence (DNA): TGTGCCAGCAGTGACCTAGGACTCGACAATGAGCAGTTCTTC.

The V gene is TRBV4-2, the J gene TRBJ1-1; D gene uncertain. The V end lost 1 base, the J end lost 8 bases, and 11 bases lay between the germline ends. The V gene's germline CDR1 is LGHNA and CDR2 YNFKEQ. The CDR3 is 13 residues long. As DNA, the CDR3 is TGTGCCAGCAGCCAAGGTCTGACACGAGAAGCTTTCTTT. It encodes CASSQGLTREAFF.

The chain couples TRBV20-1 to TRBJ1-2; D is perhaps TRBD1 (5 bases). Deletions cut 6 bases from V and 0 bases from J, with 11 bases between. CDR1 is DFQATT, CDR2 SNEGSKA, per germline (reference sequence). This CDR3 comprises 13 residues. The CDR3 region has the DNA TGCAGTGCCAAGAGGGGAGCTAACTATGGCTACACCTTC. The encoded protein is CSAKRGANYGYTF.

This clonotype was seen repeatedly, ten times or more. The chain employs TRBV20-1 and TRBJ1-6, with no clear D. Germline V lookup: CDR1 DFQATT, CDR2 SNEGSKA (reference sequence). This CDR3 comprises 12 residues. The germline V and J ends were trimmed by 6 bases and 8 bases, with 11 bases remaining between them. The CDR3 loop is CSANESDSPLHF. DNA for the CDR3: TGCAGTGCAAACGAAAGTGATTCACCCCTCCACTTT.

The chain recombines TRBV4-1 with TRBJ2-2, with 11 bases fitting TRBD2. V dropped 4 bases and J dropped 2; count of bases not matched to a gene: 6. This CDR3 comprises 17 residues. CDR1 MGHRA and CDR2 YSYEKL come from the germline V gene. CDR3 nucleotides: TGCGCCAGCAGCCTATTACTAGCGGGGGTCAACACCGGGGAGCTGTTTTTT. This sequence encodes CASSLLLAGVNTGELFF.

This clonotype has a handful of counts. The chain employs TRBV20-1 and TRBJ2-3; TRBD2 agrees at 9 bases. J lost 3 bases, V lost 1 base, and 2 bases had no gene match. Germline V gene lookup returns CDR1 DFQATT and CDR2 SNEGSKA (reference sequence). CDR3 size: 14 residues. This CDR3 is CSARVAGATDTQYF. Written as DNA, the CDR3 is TGCAGTGCTAGAGTAGCGGGGGCTACAGATACGCAGTATTTT.

This clonotype was counted between two and nine times. The rearrangement joins TRBV4-1 to TRBJ1-2; D gene uncertain. Germline V gene sequence: CDR1 MGHRA, CDR2 YSYEKL. Trimming took off 3 bases at V and 6 bases at J, with 17 bases between the two ends. This CDR3 has 15 amino acids. In DNA, the CDR3 is TGCGCCAGCAGCCACAAAAGAGGGCGGGATGATGGCTACACCTTC. Amino acid sequence: CASSHKRGRDDGYTF.

The rearrangement uses TRBV11-2 and TRBJ1-1, with a weak D call TRBD1 (6 bases). The CDR3 totals 14 residues. Germline lookup yields CDR1 SGHAT and CDR2 FQNNGV. Trimming pared 5 bases from V and 10 bases from J, leaving 20 bases between. The CDR3 bases are TGTGCCAGCAGCCTTACAGGGACGTCGGGTAGAGCTTTCTTT. It yields the protein CASSLTGTSGRAFF.

CDR3 coding DNA: TGTGCCAGTAGTATGGGAGGGGGCTACGAGCAGTACTTC. This translates into CASSMGGGYEQYF. The chain combines TRBV19 with TRBJ2-7; tentatively, D is TRBD2 (7 bases). The CDR3 loop spans 13 amino acids. V was shortened by 3 bases and J by 3 bases, with 9 bases between the two germline ends. The germline V gene encodes CDR1 LNHDA and CDR2 SQIVND (reference sequence).

The rearrangement uses TRBV6-6 and TRBJ2-7; 7 nucleotides line up with TRBD2. The CDR3 totals 14 residues. Germline-derived CDR1 and CDR2 are MNHNY and SVGAGI (reference sequence). V trimming: 2 bases; J trimming: 2 bases; junction bases outside the gene matches: 3. The CDR3 spells CASSYGAGTYEQYF. CDR3 in DNA: TGTGCCAGCAGTTACGGAGCGGGGACCTACGAGCAGTACTTC.

This clonotype was counted between two and nine times. The chain uses TRBV7-3 and TRBJ2-3, with 8 bases matching TRBD1. V lost 2 bases and J lost 6; bases outside the gene matches: 4. Germline V gene data show CDR1 as SGHTA and CDR2 as FQGTGA. This CDR3 is 14 amino acids long. The CDR3 sequence is CASSLQGASDTQYF. The CDR3, as DNA: TGTGCCAGCAGCTTACAGGGGGCGAGCGATACGCAGTATTTT.

The V and J genes are TRBV18 and TRBJ2-1; TRBD2 aligns across 13 bases. Germline loops: CDR1 KGHSH, CDR2 LQKENI. There are 15 residues in the CDR3. The V segment lost 5 bases and the J segment 4 bases; nucleotides outside the gene matches: 2. In DNA form, the CDR3 reads TGTGCCAGCTCAGAGGGACTAGCGGGGTACAATGAGCAGTTCTTC. This sequence encodes CASSEGLAGYNEQFF. The full variable domain, with the rest looked up from reference TRBV18 and TRBJ2-1, is NAGVMQNPRHLVRRRGQEARLRCSPMKGHSHVYWYRQLPEEGLKFMVYLQKENIIDESGMPKERFSAEFPKEGPSILRIQQVVRGDSAAYFCASSEGLAGYNEQFFGPGTRLTVL.

This clonotype was seen only a few times. The chain links TRBV7-9 to TRBJ1-1; D gene uncertain. This CDR3 has 15 amino acids. The germline V gene encodes CDR1 SEHNR and CDR2 FQNEAQ (reference sequence). V was trimmed by 5 bases and J by 6 bases, leaving 19 bases between them. The CDR3 nucleotides are TGTGCCAGCAGCCTCCCCCTTTTGGACCAAGCTGAAGCTTTCTTT. Translating it yields CASSLPLLDQAEAFF.